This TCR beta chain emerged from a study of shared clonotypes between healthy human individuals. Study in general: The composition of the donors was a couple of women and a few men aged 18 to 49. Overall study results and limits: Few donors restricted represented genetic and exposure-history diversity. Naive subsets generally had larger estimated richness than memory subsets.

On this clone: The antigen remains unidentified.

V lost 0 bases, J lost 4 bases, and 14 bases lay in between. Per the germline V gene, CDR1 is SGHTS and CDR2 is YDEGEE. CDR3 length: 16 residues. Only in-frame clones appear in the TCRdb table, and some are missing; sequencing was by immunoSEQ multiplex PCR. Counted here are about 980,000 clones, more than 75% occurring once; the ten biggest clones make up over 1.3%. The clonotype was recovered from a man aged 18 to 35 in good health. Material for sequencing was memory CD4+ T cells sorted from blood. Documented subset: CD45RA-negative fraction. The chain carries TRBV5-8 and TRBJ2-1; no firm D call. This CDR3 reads CASSLARGAEYNEQFF. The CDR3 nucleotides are TGTGCCAGCAGCTTGGCCAGAGGAGCCGAATACAATGAGCAGTTCTTC.